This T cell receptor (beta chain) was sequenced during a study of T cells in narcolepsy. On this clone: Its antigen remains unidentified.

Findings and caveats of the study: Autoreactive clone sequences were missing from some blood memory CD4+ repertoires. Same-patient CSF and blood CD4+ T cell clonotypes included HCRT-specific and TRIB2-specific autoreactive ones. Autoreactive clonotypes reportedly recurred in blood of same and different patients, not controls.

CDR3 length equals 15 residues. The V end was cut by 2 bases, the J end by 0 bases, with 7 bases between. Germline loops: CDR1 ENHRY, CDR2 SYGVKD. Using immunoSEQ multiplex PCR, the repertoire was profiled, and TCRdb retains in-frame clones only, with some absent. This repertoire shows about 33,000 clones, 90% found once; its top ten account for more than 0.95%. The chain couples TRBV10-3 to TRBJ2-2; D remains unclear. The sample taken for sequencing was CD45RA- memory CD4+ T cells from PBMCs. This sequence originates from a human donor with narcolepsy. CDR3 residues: CAISEVYANTGELFF. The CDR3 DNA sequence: TGTGCCATCAGTGAGGTCTACGCGAACACCGGGGAGCTGTTTTTT.